This T cell receptor (beta chain) comes out of a study of blood T cell repertoires in COVID-19 (dated by TCRdb to 2020 to 2022). With respect to the entire study: Samples from collaborators originated in the United States, Italy and Spain and spanned both the acute and convalescent phases of COVID-19. The repertoires were released in a freely available public database intended as a resource for research on the immune response to SARS-CoV-2. The material from the prospective study consisted of cDNA or gDNA derived from T cells, B-cell-depleted T cells, or PBMCs. Where available, HLA class I and class II types were obtained from metadata supplied by the sample provider rather than from assay-based typing. Sample metadata almost always included a de-identified subject ID, COVID-19 status, age in years and sex. Samples were obtained from the ongoing ImmuneRACE study (first 160 participants) and from over 1,000 subjects provided by 6 global collaborators. Deeply sampled blood TCRbeta repertoires from subjects exposed to, actively infected with, or recovered from COVID-19 were included in the dataset. What the work shows at the level of the full study, not this receptor alone: How much clinical and demographic metadata was included differed by source and by participant, and the metadata was provided uncurated.

TCRbeta CDR3 regions were amplified from genomic DNA using the immunoSEQ Assay, a bias-controlled multiplex PCR. From the authors' description of their analysis: The number of nucleated cells in each sample was estimated from the amplification of reference gene primers within the assay. Sequence reads were collapsed and filtered to measure the absolute abundance of every unique TCRbeta CDR3 rearrangement. Productive Simpson clonality was computed per sample as the square root of Simpson's diversity index over productive rearrangements. TCRdb re-hosts the immuneACCESS table, in-frame sequences only. Its copies lack some clones; in the studies checked, an unresolved V gene accounts for under half of them, and the cause for the rest is not known. V and J calls and clone size come straight from that table; D and trimming were deduced from the DNA. Recorded for this sample are 300,000 to 400,000 clones; roughly 88% of them occurred a single time. The ten biggest clones cover 3.5% to 4.5% of the sample.

Collaborating institutions collected whole blood in K2EDTA tubes following their own protocols. For TCRbeta analysis, collaborator samples were shipped as frozen whole blood, as isolated PBMCs, or as DNA extracted from either sample type. This clone appeared once. Its target antigen remains unknown. Base qualities are missing; no much larger clone stands one base away. CDR1 and CDR2 are drawn from the germline V gene: ENHRY, SYGVKD. Inclusive of the bounding cysteine and phenylalanine, the CDR3 is 13 residues long. Only the CDR3 portion is preserved as DNA: 39 bases, with reading frame beginning at the first base. V sheds 7 bases and J sheds 3 bases, leaving 9 bases between their ends.

This chain is built from TRBV10-3 and TRBJ2-2, and TRBD1 may be the D gene, going by 6 matching bases. Sequenced sample: peripheral blood. The source of this sequence is a woman in her 50s with active or convalescent COVID-19. The DNA reads as follows: TGTGCCATCACAGGGGCCTACACCGGGGAGCTGTTTTTT. It translates as CAITGAYTGELFF.